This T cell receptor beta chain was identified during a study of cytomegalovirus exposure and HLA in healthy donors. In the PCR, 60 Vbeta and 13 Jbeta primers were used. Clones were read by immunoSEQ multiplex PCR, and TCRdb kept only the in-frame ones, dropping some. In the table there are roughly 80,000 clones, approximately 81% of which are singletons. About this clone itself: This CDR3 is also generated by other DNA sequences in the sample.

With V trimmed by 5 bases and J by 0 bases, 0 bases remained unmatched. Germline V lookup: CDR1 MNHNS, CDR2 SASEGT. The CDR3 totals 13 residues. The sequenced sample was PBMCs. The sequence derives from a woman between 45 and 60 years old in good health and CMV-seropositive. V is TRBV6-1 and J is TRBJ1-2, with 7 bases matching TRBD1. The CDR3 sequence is CASSQGANYGYTF. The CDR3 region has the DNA TGTGCCAGCAGTCAGGGGGCTAACTATGGCTACACCTTC.